The text below deals with one T cell receptor beta chain. It lacks a known antigen. Base quality data are lacking; no much larger clone is found one base away. This sample is part of a study of blood T cell repertoires in COVID-19 (dated by TCRdb to 2018 to 2021). About the study as a whole: Collaborator samples came from the United States, Italy and Spain and covered acute and convalescent phases of COVID-19. The material from the prospective study consisted of cDNA or gDNA derived from T cells, B-cell-depleted T cells, or PBMCs. Deeply sampled blood TCRbeta repertoires from subjects exposed to, actively infected with, or recovered from COVID-19 were included in the dataset. The repertoires were made available in a free public database intended to serve as a resource for research on the immune response to SARS-CoV-2. A de-identified subject ID, COVID-19 status, age in years and sex were almost always included in the sample metadata. HLA class I and class II types, where available, came from metadata supplied by the sample provider rather than from assay-based typing. Samples were obtained from the ongoing ImmuneRACE study (first 160 participants) and from some 1,200 subjects provided by 6 global collaborators.

TCRbeta CDR3 regions were amplified from genomic DNA by means of the immunoSEQ Assay, a bias-controlled multiplex PCR. Processing in the source paper ran as follows. The number of nucleated cells in each sample was estimated by amplification of reference gene primers within the assay. To quantify the absolute abundance of each unique TCRbeta CDR3 rearrangement, sequence reads were collapsed and filtered. For each sample, productive Simpson clonality was calculated by taking the square root of Simpson's diversity index across productive rearrangements. Here the immuneACCESS table is served through TCRdb, limited to in-frame sequences with V and J called. Missing clones are a known gap in these copies; in checked studies unresolved V genes cover under half, and the rest lacks a known reason. V and J calls and clone size come straight from that table; D and trimming were deduced from the DNA. For this sample there are 110,000 to 150,000 clones; approximately 86% appear just once. The top ten constitute about 8% of the sample.

Results the study describes overall, beyond this receptor: Clinical and demographic metadata were provided uncurated, with the amount varying by source and participant.

V trim: 5 bases; J trim: 7 bases; unmatched bases: 3. The germline V gene (reference sequence) yields LNHDA for CDR1 and SQIVND for CDR2. Its CDR3 holds 12 amino acids, cysteine through phenylalanine. This entry keeps only the CDR3 DNA: 36 bases, framed from base 1. Collaborating institutions collected whole blood in K2EDTA tubes following their own protocols. For TCRbeta analysis, collaborator samples were shipped as frozen whole blood, as isolated PBMCs, or as DNA extracted from either sample type. The specimen sequenced was peripheral blood. The V and J genes are TRBV19 and TRBJ1-2; 8 of the junction bases match TRBD1. This receptor was obtained from a woman aged 60-70 years with acute or convalescent COVID-19. The CDR3 region reads CASSARGLGYTF. The DNA sequence is as follows: TGTGCCAGTAGTGCCAGGGGGCTTGGCTACACCTTC.